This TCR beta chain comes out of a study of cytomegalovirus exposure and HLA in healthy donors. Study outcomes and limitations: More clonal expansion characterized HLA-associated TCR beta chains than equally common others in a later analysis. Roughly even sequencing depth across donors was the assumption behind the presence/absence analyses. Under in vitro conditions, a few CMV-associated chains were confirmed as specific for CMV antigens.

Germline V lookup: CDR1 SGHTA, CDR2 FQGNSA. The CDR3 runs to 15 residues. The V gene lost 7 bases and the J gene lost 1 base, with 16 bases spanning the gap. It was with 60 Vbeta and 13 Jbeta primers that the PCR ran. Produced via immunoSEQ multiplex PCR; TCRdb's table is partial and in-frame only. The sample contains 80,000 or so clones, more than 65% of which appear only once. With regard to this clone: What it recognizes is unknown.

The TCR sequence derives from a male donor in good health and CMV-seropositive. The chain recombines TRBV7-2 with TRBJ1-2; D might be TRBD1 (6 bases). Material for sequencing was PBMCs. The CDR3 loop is CASIAPGHFNYGYTF. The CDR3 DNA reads TGTGCCAGCATCGCTCCGGGACACTTTAACTATGGCTACACCTTC.